This paragraph reports one TCR beta chain. Its specificity is not known. The CDR3 consists of 13 residues. Trimming removed 7 bases at V and 7 bases at J, with 14 bases between. The data derive from a study of Ad26.COV2.S vaccination and SARS-CoV-2 variants. Treatment reported: some 20 received Ad26.COV2.S at low or high dose, single or two shots; 5 received placebo; per-sample allocation not given. Sampling occurred on day 63 after the first vaccine or placebo injection. Study-level findings and limits: Measurement of non-spike TCR breadth gave similar results in vaccine and placebo recipients.

Generated by immunoSEQ multiplex PCR, the TCRdb table keeps only in-frame clones and is missing some. The sample has 350,000 to 450,000 clones, around 91% seen once; the top ten hold 1.5% to 2%. Sequencing was performed on peripheral blood, taken in a trial of Ad26.COV2.S vaccine versus placebo. The sequence derives from a person aged 18-65 years who received the Ad26.COV2.S COVID-19 vaccine or a placebo. This chain joins TRBV12-3 or TRBV12-4 and TRBJ1-5; D may be TRBD1 (5 bases). CDR3 coding DNA: TGTGCCAGCAATATGGATGGGGGGCAGCCCCAGCATTTT. Amino acids: CASNMDGGQPQHF.